The present TCR beta chain was sequenced within a study of cytotoxic CD8 clonotypes in ibrutinib-treated CLL. Looking at the study overall: Responses: roughly 25 partial, 2 complete; after median roughly 5.5 years, around 14 stayed remitted, 12 progressed. Investigators collected response samples after a median about 12 months of treatment, range 6 to 36.

Data came from immunoSEQ multiplex PCR; TCRdb stores just in-frame clones and leaves some out. The data contain around 160,000 clones, approximately 80% of them seen just once; the ten biggest clones take up roughly 1.9%. The study, taken as a whole, reports: Clonality correlated strongly with circulating CD8+ T cells and exceeded age-matched healthy donors at baseline.

The CDR3 loop spans 12 amino acids. The germline gives CDR1 SQVTM, CDR2 ANQGSEA. The ends lost 7 bases at V and 5 bases at J; junction bases unmatched: 6. A word on this clone: Antigen specificity is unknown.

Genomic DNA in an amount of approximately 2 micrograms was extracted from cryopreserved PBMCs and used for the preparation of TCR beta libraries. This specimen consisted of PBMCs, obtained after 12 months of ibrutinib treatment. The chain uses TRBV29-1 and TRBJ2-5, with 8 bases that match TRBD1. The sequence derives from a human donor with chronic lymphocytic leukemia. The DNA of the CDR3 is TGCAGCGCCGACAGGGGCAGGGAGACCCAGTACTTC. The encoded protein is CSADRGRETQYF.